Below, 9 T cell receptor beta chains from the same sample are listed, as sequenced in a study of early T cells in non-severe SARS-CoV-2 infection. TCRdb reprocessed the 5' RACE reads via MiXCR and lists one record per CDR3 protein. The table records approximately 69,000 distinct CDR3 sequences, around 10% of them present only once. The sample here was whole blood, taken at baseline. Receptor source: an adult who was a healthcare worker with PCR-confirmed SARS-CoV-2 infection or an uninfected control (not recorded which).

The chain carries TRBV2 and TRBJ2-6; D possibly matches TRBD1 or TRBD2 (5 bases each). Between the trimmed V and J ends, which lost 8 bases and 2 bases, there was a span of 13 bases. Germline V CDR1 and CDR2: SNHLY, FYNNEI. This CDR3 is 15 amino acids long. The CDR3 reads CASSPGAAGANVLTF. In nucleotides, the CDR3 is TGTGCCAGCTCACCCGGGGCGGCTGGGGCCAACGTCCTGACTTTC.

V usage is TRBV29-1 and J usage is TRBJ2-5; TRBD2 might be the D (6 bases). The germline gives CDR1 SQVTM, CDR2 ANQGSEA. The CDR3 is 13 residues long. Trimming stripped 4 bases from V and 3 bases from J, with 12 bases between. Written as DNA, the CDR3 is TGCAGCGTTGGACTAGGCTTAAAAGAGACCCAGTACTTC. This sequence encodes CSVGLGLKETQYF.

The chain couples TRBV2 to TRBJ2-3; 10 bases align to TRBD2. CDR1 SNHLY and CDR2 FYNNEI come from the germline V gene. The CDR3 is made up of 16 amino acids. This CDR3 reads CDRSPWVSGGTDTQYF. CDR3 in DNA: TGTGACAGAAGCCCCTGGGTTAGCGGGGGGACAGATACGCAGTATTTT. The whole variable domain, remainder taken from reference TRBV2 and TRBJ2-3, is EPEVTQTPSHQVTQMGQEVILRCVPISNHLYFYWYRQILGQKVEFLVSFYNNEISEKSEIFDDQFSVERPDGSNFTLKIRSTKLEDSAMYFCDRSPWVSGGTDTQYFGPGTRLTVL.

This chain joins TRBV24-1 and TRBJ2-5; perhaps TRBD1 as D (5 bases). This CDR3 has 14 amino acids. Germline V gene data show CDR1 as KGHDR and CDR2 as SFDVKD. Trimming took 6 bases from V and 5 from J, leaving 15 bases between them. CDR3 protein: CATSSYRFAETQYF. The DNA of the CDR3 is TGTGCCACCAGTAGCTACAGGTTCGCGGAGACCCAGTACTTC.

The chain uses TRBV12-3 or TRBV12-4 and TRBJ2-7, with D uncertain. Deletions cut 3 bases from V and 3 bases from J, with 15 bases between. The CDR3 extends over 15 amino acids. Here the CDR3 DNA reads TGTGCCAGCAGTTTGGCCAACTTCCCCGGCTACGAGCAGTACTTC. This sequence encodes CASSLANFPGYEQYF.

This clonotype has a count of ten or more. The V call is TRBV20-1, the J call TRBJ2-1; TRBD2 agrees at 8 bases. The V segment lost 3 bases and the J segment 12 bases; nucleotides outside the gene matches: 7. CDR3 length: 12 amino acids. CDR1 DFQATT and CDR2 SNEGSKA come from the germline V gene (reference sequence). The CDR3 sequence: CSARKAGGMQFF. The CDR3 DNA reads TGCAGTGCTAGGAAGGCGGGAGGAATGCAGTTCTTC.

The CDR3 is CASSKRGGYIVAQYF. For the CDR3, the DNA is TGTGCCAGCAGCAAAAGAGGGGGCTACATTGTCGCGCAGTACTTC. V is TRBV21-1 and J is TRBJ2-7; the tabulated D call, TRBD1, remains unverified against the DNA. TRBV21-1 is reported as a pseudogene. CDR3 size: 15 residues.

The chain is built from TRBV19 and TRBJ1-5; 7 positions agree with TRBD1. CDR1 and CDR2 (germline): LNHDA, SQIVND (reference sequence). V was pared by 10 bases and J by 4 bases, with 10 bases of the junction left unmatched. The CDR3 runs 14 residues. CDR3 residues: CATRTPGGNQPQHF. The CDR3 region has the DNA TGTGCCACCCGGACCCCAGGGGGGAATCAGCCCCAGCATTTT.

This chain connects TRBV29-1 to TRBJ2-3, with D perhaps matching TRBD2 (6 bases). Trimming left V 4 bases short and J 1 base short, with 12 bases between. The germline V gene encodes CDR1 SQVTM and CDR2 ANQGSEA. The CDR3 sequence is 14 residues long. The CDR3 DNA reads TGCAGCGTTGGGGGCGGGAAAGGCACAGATACGCAGTATTTT. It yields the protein CSVGGGKGTDTQYF.